The clone carrying this T cell receptor beta chain has more than one count but fewer than ten. Its antigen is undetermined. Sample time point: sample taken at primary tumor resection. Tumor, nontumor lung or frozen PBMC supplied whole RNA, sequenced without sorting. This sample is part of a study of spatial heterogeneity in lung cancer. Whole-study context: For the average unique TCR and UMI combination, more than eight occurrences appeared in raw reads. The study, taken as a whole, reports: Ubiquitous expanded tumor TCRs were observed in blood more at resection than follow-up.

From the 5' RACE reads, TCRdb called clonotypes with MiXCR, one entry per CDR3 protein. The table records almost 75,000 distinct CDR3 sequences, more than 10% of them present only once. Here the sequenced sample was PBMCs, taken at surgery. The TCR was taken from a male donor with early-stage non-small cell lung cancer.

The CDR3 nucleotides read TGCAGTGCTTCCACCCGGGACAGAGCGTTATACGAGCAGTACTTC. The encoded protein is CSASTRDRALYEQYF. The chain joins TRBV20-1 to TRBJ2-7; 7 bases align to TRBD1. This CDR3 has 15 residues. V trimming: 5 bases; J trimming: 4 bases; junction bases outside the gene matches: 14. Germline V gene lookup returns CDR1 DFQATT and CDR2 SNEGSKA (reference sequence).